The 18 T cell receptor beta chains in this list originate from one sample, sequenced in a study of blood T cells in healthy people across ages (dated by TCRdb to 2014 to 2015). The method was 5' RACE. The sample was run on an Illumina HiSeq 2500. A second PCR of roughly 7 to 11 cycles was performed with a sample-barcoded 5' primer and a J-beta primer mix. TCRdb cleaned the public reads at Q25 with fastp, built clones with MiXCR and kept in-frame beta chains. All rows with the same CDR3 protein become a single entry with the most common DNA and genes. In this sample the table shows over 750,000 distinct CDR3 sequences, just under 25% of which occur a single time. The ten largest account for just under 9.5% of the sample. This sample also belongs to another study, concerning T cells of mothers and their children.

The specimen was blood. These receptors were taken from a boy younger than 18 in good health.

The CDR3, as DNA: TGCAGCGCCCCGTCCCCCTCCGGGGAGCTGTTTTTT. Translated, it gives CSAPSPSGELFF. This rearrangement joins TRBV29-1 to TRBJ2-2, with D uncertain. V was clipped by 7 bases and J by 6 bases, with 12 bases between them. The CDR3 runs 12 residues. CDR1 and CDR2 from the germline V gene are SQVTM and ANQGSEA.

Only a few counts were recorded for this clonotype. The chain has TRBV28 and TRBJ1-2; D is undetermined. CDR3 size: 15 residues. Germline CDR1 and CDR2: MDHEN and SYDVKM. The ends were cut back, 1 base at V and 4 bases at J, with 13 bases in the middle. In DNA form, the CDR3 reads TGTGCCAGCAGTTTATCCTCGGACGGCCGCTATGGCTACACCTTC. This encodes CASSLSSDGRYGYTF.

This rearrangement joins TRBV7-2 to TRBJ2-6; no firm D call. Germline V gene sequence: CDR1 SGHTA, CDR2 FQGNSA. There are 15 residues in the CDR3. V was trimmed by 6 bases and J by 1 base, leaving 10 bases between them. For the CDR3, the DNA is TGTGCCAGCAGTTACCAGTTTTCTGGGGCCAACGTCCTGACTTTC. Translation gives CASSYQFSGANVLTF.

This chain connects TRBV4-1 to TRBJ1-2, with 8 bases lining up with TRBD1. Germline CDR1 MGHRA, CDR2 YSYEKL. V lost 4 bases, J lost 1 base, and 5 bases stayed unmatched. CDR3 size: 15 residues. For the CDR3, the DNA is TGCGCCAGCAGCCCCCCGACAGGGGTTAACTATGGCTACACCTTC. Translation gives CASSPPTGVNYGYTF.

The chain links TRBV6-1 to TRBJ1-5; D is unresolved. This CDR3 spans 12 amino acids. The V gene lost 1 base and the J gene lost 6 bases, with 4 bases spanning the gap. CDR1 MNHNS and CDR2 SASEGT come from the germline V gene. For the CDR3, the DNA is TGTGCCAGCAGTGAAGGGGGTCAGCCCCAGCATTTT. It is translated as CASSEGGQPQHF.

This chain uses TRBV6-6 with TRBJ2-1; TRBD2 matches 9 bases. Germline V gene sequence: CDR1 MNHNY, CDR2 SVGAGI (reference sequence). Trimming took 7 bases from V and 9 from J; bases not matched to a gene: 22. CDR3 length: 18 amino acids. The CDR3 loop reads CASTESRAGGLLSGEQFF. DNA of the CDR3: TGTGCCAGCACCGAAAGTAGAGCGGGAGGTCTCCTTTCGGGTGAGCAGTTCTTC.

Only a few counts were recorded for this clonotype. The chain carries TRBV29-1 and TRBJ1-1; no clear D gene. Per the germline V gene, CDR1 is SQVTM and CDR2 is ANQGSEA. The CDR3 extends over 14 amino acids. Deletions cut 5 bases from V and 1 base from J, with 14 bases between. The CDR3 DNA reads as TGCAGCGTTTCCTCCCCAGGAGGGAACACTGAAGCTTTCTTT. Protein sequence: CSVSSPGGNTEAFF.

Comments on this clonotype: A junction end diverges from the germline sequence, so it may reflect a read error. Here the CDR3 reads CASSGGTAYNEQFF. The CDR3 nucleotides read TGTGCCAGCAGTGGCGGGACAGCCTATAATGAGCAGTTCTTC. The gene calls are TRBV25-1 and TRBJ2-5, with a possible D match to TRBD1 (7 bases). The DNA end is more similar to TRBJ2-1, so the J call may be wrong. This CDR3 comprises 14 residues. The germline gives CDR1 MGHDK, CDR2 SYGVNS.

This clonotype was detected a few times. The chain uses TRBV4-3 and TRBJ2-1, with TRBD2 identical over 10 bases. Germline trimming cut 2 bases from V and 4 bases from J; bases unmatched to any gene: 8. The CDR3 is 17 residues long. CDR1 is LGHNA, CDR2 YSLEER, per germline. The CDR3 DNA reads TGCGCCAGCAGCCAAAGTGCCAGCGGGGGGGGATACAATGAGCAGTTCTTC. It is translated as CASSQSASGGGYNEQFF.

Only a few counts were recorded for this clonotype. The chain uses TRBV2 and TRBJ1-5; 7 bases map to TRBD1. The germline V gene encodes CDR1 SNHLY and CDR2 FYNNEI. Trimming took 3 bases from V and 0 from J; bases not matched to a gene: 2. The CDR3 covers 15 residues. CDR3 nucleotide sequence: TGTGCCAGCAGTGAGACAGGGTTTAGCAATCAGCCCCAGCATTTT. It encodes CASSETGFSNQPQHF.

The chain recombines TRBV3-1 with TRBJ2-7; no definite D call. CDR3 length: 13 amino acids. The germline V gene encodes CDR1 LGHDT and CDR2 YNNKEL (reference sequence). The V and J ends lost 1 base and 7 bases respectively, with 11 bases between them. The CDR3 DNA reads TGTGCCAGCAGCCAAGTCTCTTCTGGAGAGCAGTACTTC. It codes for CASSQVSSGEQYF.

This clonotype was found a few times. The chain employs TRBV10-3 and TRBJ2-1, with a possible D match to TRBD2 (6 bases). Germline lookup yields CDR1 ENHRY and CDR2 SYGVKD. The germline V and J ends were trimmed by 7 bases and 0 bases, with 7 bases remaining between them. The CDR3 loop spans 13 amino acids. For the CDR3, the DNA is TGTGCCATCACCGGGAGCTCCTACAATGAGCAGTTCTTC. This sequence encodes CAITGSSYNEQFF.

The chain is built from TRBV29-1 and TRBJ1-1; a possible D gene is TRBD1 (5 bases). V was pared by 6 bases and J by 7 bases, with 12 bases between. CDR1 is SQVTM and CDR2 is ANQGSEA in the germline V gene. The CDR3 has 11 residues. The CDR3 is CSVRIRDEAFF. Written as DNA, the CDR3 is TGCAGCGTCAGGATCAGGGATGAAGCTTTCTTT. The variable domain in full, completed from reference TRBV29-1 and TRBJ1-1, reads SAVISQKPSRDICQRGTSLTIQCQVDSQVTMMFWYRQQPGQSLTLIATANQGSEATYESGFVIDKFPISRPNLTFSTLTVSNMSPEDSSIYLCSVRIRDEAFFGQGTRLTVV.

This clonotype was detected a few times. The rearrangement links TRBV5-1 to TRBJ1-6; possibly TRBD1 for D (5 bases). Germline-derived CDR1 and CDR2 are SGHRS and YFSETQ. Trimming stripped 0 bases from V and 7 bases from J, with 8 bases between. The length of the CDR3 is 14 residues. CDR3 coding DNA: TGCGCCAGCAGCTTGGGGGACTGGAATTCACCCCTCCACTTT. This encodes CASSLGDWNSPLHF.

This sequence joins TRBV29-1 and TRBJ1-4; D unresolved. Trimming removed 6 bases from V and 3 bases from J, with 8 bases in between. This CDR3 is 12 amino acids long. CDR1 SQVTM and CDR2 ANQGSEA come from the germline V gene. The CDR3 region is CSVRKANEKLFF. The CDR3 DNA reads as TGCAGCGTGCGAAAAGCTAATGAAAAACTGTTTTTT.

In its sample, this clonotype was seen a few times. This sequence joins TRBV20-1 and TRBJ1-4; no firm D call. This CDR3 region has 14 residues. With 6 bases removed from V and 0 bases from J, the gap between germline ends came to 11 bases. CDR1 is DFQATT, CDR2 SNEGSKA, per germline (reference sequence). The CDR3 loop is CSARTIATNEKLFF. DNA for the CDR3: TGCAGTGCCCGAACAATTGCAACTAATGAAAAACTGTTTTTT.

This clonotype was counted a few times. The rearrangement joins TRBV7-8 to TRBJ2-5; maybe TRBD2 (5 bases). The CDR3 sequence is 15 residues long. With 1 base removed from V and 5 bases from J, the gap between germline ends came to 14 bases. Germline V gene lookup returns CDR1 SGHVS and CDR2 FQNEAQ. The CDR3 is CASSLDGKIKETQYF. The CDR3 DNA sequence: TGTGCCAGCAGCTTAGACGGGAAAATTAAGGAGACCCAGTACTTC.

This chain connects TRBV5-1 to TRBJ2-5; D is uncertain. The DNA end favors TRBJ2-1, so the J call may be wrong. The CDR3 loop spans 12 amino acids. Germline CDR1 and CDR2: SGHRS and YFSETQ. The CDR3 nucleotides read TGCGCCAGCAGCCCCGAGGCGAGTGAGCAGTTCTTC. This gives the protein CASSPEASEQFF.